The source of this T cell receptor (beta chain) is a study of glioma-infiltrating T cells. This clonotype has a count of ten or more. Amplification of TCR alpha and beta CDR3 regions from RNA used iRepertoire nested multiplex PCR. TCRdb called the multiplex PCR reads again in MiXCR, with one record for every CDR3 protein. The sample carries about 89,000 distinct CDR3 sequences, 23% recorded once. The CDR3 extends over 14 amino acids. Germline CDR1 reads DFQATT; CDR2 reads SNEGSKA (reference sequence). Unmatched junction bases numbered 8, after V lost 3 bases and J lost 5 bases. The sequence was collected from a human donor with low-grade glioma or glioblastoma, undergoing nonglioma brain surgery, or in good health (not recorded which). The rearrangement links TRBV20-1 to TRBJ2-5; 8 positions match TRBD1. The sequenced material came from glioma tissue, nonneoplastic brain tissue, or PBMCs (not recorded which). The CDR3 DNA follows: TGCAGTGCTAGTTCCAGGGGGCAGTCGGAGACCCAGTACTTC. This sequence encodes CSASSRGQSETQYF.